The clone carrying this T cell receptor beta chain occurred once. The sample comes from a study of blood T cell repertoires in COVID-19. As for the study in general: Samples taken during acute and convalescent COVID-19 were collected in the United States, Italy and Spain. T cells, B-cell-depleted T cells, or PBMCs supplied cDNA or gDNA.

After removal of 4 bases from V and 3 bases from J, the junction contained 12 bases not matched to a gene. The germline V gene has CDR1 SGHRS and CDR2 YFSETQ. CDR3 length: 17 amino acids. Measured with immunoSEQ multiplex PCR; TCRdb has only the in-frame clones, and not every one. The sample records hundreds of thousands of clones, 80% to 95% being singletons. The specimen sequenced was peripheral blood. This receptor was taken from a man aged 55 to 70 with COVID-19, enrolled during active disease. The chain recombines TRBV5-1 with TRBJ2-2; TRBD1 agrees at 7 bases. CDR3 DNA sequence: TGCGCCAGCAGCGCACGAGGGGGCATGGGAGACACCGGGGAGCTGTTTTTT. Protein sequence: CASSARGGMGDTGELFF. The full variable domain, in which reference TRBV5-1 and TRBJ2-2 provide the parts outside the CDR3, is KAGVTQTPRYLIKTRGQQVTLSCSPISGHRSVSWYQQTPGQGLQFLFEYFSETQRNKGNFPGRFSGRQFSNSRSEMNVSTLELGDSALYLCASSARGGMGDTGELFFGEGSRLTVL.